A single count supports the clone carrying this TCR beta chain. Its antigen is currently unknown. Here immunoSEQ multiplex PCR was the method, and the copy in TCRdb shows in-frame clones only, minus some. Found here are about 90,000 clones, about 90% of them singletons; the top ten hold 4% to 6%. This sample was included in a study of T cell responses to AZD1222 COVID-19 vaccine. Study-level findings and limits: Vaccine-related CD4 TCRs covered spike, predominating at 160-218 and 743-854. It should be noted that donors were predominantly white British and more often female, and clonal diversity was possibly underestimated. Repertoires were obtained only post-peak T cell response.

The CDR3 extends over 14 amino acids. V lost 5 bases, J lost 5 bases, and 9 bases stayed unmatched. The germline V gene encodes CDR1 KGHSH and CDR2 LQKENI. Sample: peripheral blood, taken on day 0 of MenACWY control vaccination. This receptor was identified in an adult in good health. This chain connects TRBV18 to TRBJ2-7, with 7 positions matching TRBD2. CDR3 amino acids: CASSLKPRGDEQYF. The CDR3 DNA follows: TGTGCCAGCTCATTGAAACCTCGGGGGGACGAGCAGTACTTC.